The clone carrying this T cell receptor beta chain appeared a few times. These data are taken from a study of shared T cell receptors in the human thymus. The CDR3 contains 16 residues. Germline values: CDR1 MNHEY, CDR2 SMNVEV (reference sequence). Trimming left V 2 bases short and J 2 bases short, with 14 bases between. Assay used: immunoSEQ multiplex PCR; TCRdb lists only in-frame clones, some missing. There are hundreds of thousands of clones in the sample; approximately 88% occur only once, and about 0.01% lies in the top ten. These data also featured in a second study, about human thymus T cells. That work contributes: In thymic and blood repertoires alike, V and J usage looked biased. Related research has reported that thymic repertoires overlap highly among unrelated individuals.

Sequences were obtained from thymocytes. This chain uses TRBV27 with TRBJ2-3; tentative D call: TRBD1 (6 bases). The sequence was collected from a boy under two years old with a congenital heart defect. CDR3 sequence: CASSLKGRGSTDTQYF. The CDR3 DNA is TGTGCCAGCAGTTTAAAAGGCAGGGGTTCCACAGATACGCAGTATTTT.